This TCR beta chain was sequenced in a study of blood T cell repertoires in COVID-19. About the study: Samples taken during acute and convalescent COVID-19 were collected in the United States, Italy and Spain.

V gave up 3 bases and J gave up 9 bases, with 12 bases separating them. The CDR3 is 13 amino acids. CDR1 SNHLY and CDR2 FYNNEI come from the germline V gene. Sequencing was performed with immunoSEQ multiplex PCR; in TCRdb, only in-frame clones are kept and a portion is missing. The sample carries some 73,000 clones, around 79% recorded once. The TCR was taken from a man aged 60-69 years with acute or convalescent COVID-19. The sample comprised peripheral blood. The chain uses TRBV2 and TRBJ1-5; D is unresolved. The CDR3 reads CASSDEKRRPQHF. The CDR3 DNA sequence: TGTGCCAGCAGTGATGAAAAACGGAGGCCCCAGCATTTT.